This TCR beta chain was sequenced for a study of shared T cell receptors in the human thymus. Some clones are missing from TCRdb's copy, which holds only in-frame ones; the method was immunoSEQ multiplex PCR. The sample yields fewer than 700,000 clones, around nine tenths seen once. This clone was seen a few times. V was shortened by 1 base and J by 1 base, with 8 bases between the two germline ends. The CDR3 extends over 14 amino acids. Per germline, CDR1 SGHRS and CDR2 YFSETQ. These data were also filed under a second study, of human thymus T cells. That source adds: The source of the thymus tissue was resections taken during corrective heart surgery. The authors found apparently biased V and J gene usage in thymic and blood repertoires.

The specimen was thymocytes. The V call is TRBV5-1, the J call TRBJ1-1; the D is unclear. The source is a boy less than two years old with a congenital heart defect. CDR3 loop: CASSLSRRNTEAFF. The CDR3 bases are TGCGCCAGCAGCTTGTCACGGAGGAACACTGAAGCTTTCTTT.